This entry lists 12 T cell receptor beta chains sequenced from one sample in a study of blood T cell repertoires in COVID-19 (dated by TCRdb to 2020 to 2022). Library method: the immunoSEQ multiplex PCR assay. The clones in this table, taken by TCRdb from immuneACCESS, are in-frame only. Not every clone is retained; where verified, under half of the shortfall comes from an unresolved V gene, and the cause of the rest is unknown. This sample is represented by about 74,000 clones; about 88% of them were singletons. Of the sample, roughly 3% falls within the top ten clones. Material for sequencing was peripheral blood. These receptors came from a man in his 70s with active or convalescent COVID-19.

The chain carries TRBV6-1 and TRBJ2-7, with D perhaps TRBD1 (5 bases). Germline loops: CDR1 MNHNS, CDR2 SASEGT. The CDR3 spans 14 residues. With 3 bases removed from V and 6 bases from J, the gap between germline ends came to 15 bases. The chain's CDR3 is CASSDWQGVGEQYF. Here the CDR3 DNA reads TGTGCCAGCAGTGATTGGCAGGGTGTGGGCGAGCAGTACTTC.

The rearrangement links TRBV13 to TRBJ1-2; a possible D gene is TRBD1 (5 bases). Germline CDR1 and CDR2: PRHDT and FYEKMQ (reference sequence). Trimming took 5 bases from V and 2 from J, leaving 21 bases between them. The CDR3 loop spans 17 amino acids. DNA of the CDR3: TGTGCCAGCAGCCGCCTAACTCTCAGGGCTGCGAACTATGGCTACACCTTC. Translated, it gives CASSRLTLRAANYGYTF.

The V and J genes are TRBV19 and TRBJ1-1; unclear D gene. With 3 bases removed from V and 1 base from J, the gap between germline ends came to 6 bases. The length of the CDR3 is 13 residues. From germline, CDR1 is LNHDA and CDR2 SQIVND (reference sequence). The CDR3: CASSIERNTEAFF. Here the CDR3 DNA reads TGTGCCAGTAGTATCGAGAGGAACACTGAAGCTTTCTTT.

The CDR3 DNA reads as TGTGCCAGCGGGGGACAGGGTCTGAGTCAGTCCTACAATGAGCAGTTCTTC. Translation: CASGGQGLSQSYNEQFF. This chain uses TRBV28 with TRBJ2-1; 9 bases are shared with TRBD1. The CDR3 is made up of 17 amino acids. Germline CDR1 is MDHEN and CDR2 is SYDVKM. J gave up 1 base and V 8 bases, and 12 bases lay outside the gene matches.

This chain links TRBV18 with TRBJ2-7; perhaps TRBD1 as D (6 bases). Germline values: CDR1 KGHSH, CDR2 LQKENI. The CDR3 is 13 amino acids. Trimming shortened V by 4 bases and J by 3 bases, and 10 bases separated the two germline ends. CDR3 amino acids: CASSRQGRYEQYF. The DNA of the CDR3 is TGTGCCAGCTCACGGCAGGGGCGCTACGAGCAGTACTTC.

V is TRBV5-1 and J is TRBJ1-3, with D possibly matching TRBD1 (6 bases). The CDR3 covers 15 residues. Between the trimmed V and J ends, which lost 2 bases and 2 bases, there was a span of 11 bases. In germline, CDR1 is SGHRS, CDR2 YFSETQ. The CDR3 loop is CASSLMAGAGNTIYF. The CDR3 DNA sequence: TGCGCCAGCAGCTTAATGGCAGGGGCTGGAAACACCATATATTTT.

The sample holds a few counts of this clone. The genes are TRBV2 and TRBJ2-5, with unresolved D. V gave up 4 bases and J gave up 2 bases, with 8 bases separating them. The germline CDR1 and CDR2 sequences are SNHLY and FYNNEI. The CDR3 runs 13 residues. The CDR3 nucleotides read TGTGCCAGCAGTGCGAGGCAGCAAGAGACCCAGTACTTC. Protein product: CASSARQQETQYF.

The J gene is TRBJ2-1, the V gene TRBV28; 7 positions match TRBD2. This CDR3 region has 13 residues. Per germline, CDR1 MDHEN and CDR2 SYDVKM. After removal of 5 bases from V and 10 bases from J, the junction contained 8 bases not matched to a gene. The CDR3 DNA is TGTGCCAGCAGTAGGGGAGGGGTGGGGGAGCAGTTCTTC. As protein: CASSRGGVGEQFF.

The chain recombines TRBV4-1 with TRBJ2-6, with a possible D match to TRBD1 (6 bases). The CDR3 length is 19 residues. The germline V gene has CDR1 MGHRA and CDR2 YSYEKL. Trimming shortened V by 4 bases and J by 1 base, and 20 bases separated the two germline ends. The CDR3 region has the DNA TGCGCCAGCAGCCGCTTCAAGACATCAACAGGGTCTGGGGCCAACGTCCTGACTTTC. This gives the protein CASSRFKTSTGSGANVLTF.

V and J are TRBV5-1 and TRBJ1-1; 10 bases are a match to TRBD1. Germline loops: CDR1 SGHRS, CDR2 YFSETQ. J gave up 5 bases and V 4 bases, and 8 bases lay outside the gene matches. This CDR3 region has 15 residues. CDR3: CASSRLTGGSTEAFF. The CDR3 nucleotides are TGCGCCAGCAGCAGGCTGACAGGGGGCTCTACTGAAGCTTTCTTT.

V usage is TRBV28 and J usage is TRBJ1-5; D not resolved. Trimming pared 4 bases from V and 2 bases from J, leaving 18 bases between. CDR1 MDHEN and CDR2 SYDVKM come from the germline V gene. This CDR3 is 17 amino acids long. CDR3 bases: TGTGCCAGCAGTTCACACTCTTTGGGAGGTGGCAATCAGCCCCAGCATTTT. This translates into CASSSHSLGGGNQPQHF.

This rearrangement joins TRBV6-5 to TRBJ2-1, with 9 bases identical to TRBD2. Germline values: CDR1 MNHEY, CDR2 SVGAGI. J was trimmed by 6 bases and V by 6 bases; bases with no gene match: 6. The CDR3 has 14 residues. The CDR3 DNA follows: TGTGCCAGCAGGGACGGACTAGCGCGCAATGAGCAGTTCTTC. This sequence encodes CASRDGLARNEQFF.